The 6 T cell receptor beta chains presented below share a single source sample, sequenced in a study of immune evolution from preneoplasia to lung adenocarcinoma (dated by TCRdb to about 2021). The library was built by means of the immunoSEQ multiplex PCR assay. This is the immuneACCESS table as TCRdb keeps it, with only in-frame sequences that have V and J called. A part of the clones is gone; compared with another copy, unresolved V genes explain less than half, and the rest is unexplained. Recorded for this sample are about 13,000 clones; approximately 80% of them occurred a single time. The leading ten clones occupy 4.2% of the sample. Sequences were obtained from FFPE minimally invasive lung adenocarcinoma tissue. Reading the label with the study, this specimen's cell subset or site is: micro-invasive lung adenocarcinoma (MIA). The origin of the receptors is a person aged 65 to 85 with lung adenocarcinoma.

This chain connects TRBV5-8 to TRBJ2-1, with a tentative D call TRBD2 (5 bases). V was trimmed by 7 bases and J by 1 base, leaving 12 bases between them. The CDR3 extends over 14 amino acids. Germline V lookup: CDR1 SGHTS, CDR2 YDEGEE. CDR3 region: CASGNPGSYNEQFF. The CDR3 nucleotides are TGTGCCAGCGGTAATCCGGGGTCCTACAATGAGCAGTTCTTC.

The CDR3 protein is CASSPTSGNTGELFF. The CDR3 region has the DNA TGTGCCAGCAGCCCGACTAGCGGGAACACCGGGGAGCTGTTTTTT. The J gene is TRBJ2-2, the V gene TRBV9, with 9 bases aligning to TRBD2. Unmatched junction bases numbered 2, after V lost 4 bases and J lost 1 base. The CDR3 runs 15 residues. The germline V gene has CDR1 SGDLS and CDR2 YYNGEE.

The DNA of the CDR3 is TGTGCCAGCAGCGCCCGGGACAGGGGTCCCCTCCACTTT. It specifies CASSARDRGPLHF. This rearrangement joins TRBV11-1 to TRBJ1-6; 10 nucleotides line up with TRBD1. Per the germline V gene, CDR1 is SGHAT and CDR2 is FQDESV (reference sequence). J was trimmed by 13 bases and V by 5 bases; bases with no gene match: 5. This CDR3 has 13 residues.

V is TRBV28 and J is TRBJ1-2; TRBD1 matches at 8 bases. The germline V gene has CDR1 MDHEN and CDR2 SYDVKM. The CDR3 is 14 residues long. The trim removed 2 bases at V and 6 bases at J, leaving 5 bases unmatched. The CDR3 nucleotides read TGTGCCAGCAGTTTACCCGACAGGGGTCATGGCTACACCTTC. Protein: CASSLPDRGHGYTF.

In its sample, this clone was seen once. CDR3 sequence reads: CASSQSGTGASGELFF. As DNA, the CDR3 is TGTGCCAGCAGCCAATCCGGGACAGGGGCATCCGGGGAGCTGTTTTTT. The V and J genes are TRBV7-3 and TRBJ2-2; 10 nucleotides agree with TRBD1. Germline CDR1 SGHTA, CDR2 FQGTGA. The CDR3 is 16 amino acids. V was clipped by 5 bases and J by 6 bases; unmatched bases: 9.

The chain recombines TRBV7-3 with TRBJ1-1; D gene ambiguous. Germline V CDR1 and CDR2: SGHTA, FQGTGA. The CDR3 totals 13 residues. Trimming removed 2 bases at V and 0 bases at J, with 4 bases between. CDR3 DNA sequence: TGTGCCAGCAGCTTATCGGTGAACACTGAAGCTTTCTTT. This gives the protein CASSLSVNTEAFF.